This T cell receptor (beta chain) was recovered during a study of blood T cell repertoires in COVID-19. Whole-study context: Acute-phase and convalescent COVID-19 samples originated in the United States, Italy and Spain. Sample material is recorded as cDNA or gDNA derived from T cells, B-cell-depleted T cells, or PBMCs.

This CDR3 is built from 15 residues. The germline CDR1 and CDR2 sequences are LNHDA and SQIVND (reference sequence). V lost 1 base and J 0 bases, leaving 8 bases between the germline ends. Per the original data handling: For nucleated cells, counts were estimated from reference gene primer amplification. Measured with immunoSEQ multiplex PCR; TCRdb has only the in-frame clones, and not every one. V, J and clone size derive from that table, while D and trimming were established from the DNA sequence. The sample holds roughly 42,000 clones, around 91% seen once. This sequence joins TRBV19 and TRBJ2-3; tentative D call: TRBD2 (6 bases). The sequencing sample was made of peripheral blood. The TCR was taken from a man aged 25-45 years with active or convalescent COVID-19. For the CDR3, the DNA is TGTGCCAGTAGTATAGTAGCGGCAAGCACAGATACGCAGTATTTT. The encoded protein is CASSIVAASTDTQYF.